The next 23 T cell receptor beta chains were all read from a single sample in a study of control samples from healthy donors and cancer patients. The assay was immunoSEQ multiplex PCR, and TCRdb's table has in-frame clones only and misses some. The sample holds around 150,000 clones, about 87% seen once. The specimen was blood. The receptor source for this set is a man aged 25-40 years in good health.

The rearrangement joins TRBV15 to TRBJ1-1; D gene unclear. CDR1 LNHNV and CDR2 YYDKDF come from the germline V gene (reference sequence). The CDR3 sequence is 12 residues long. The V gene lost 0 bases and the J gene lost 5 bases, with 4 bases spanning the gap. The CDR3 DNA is TGTGCCACCAGCAGAGATCGGACTGAAGCTTTCTTT. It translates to CATSRDRTEAFF.

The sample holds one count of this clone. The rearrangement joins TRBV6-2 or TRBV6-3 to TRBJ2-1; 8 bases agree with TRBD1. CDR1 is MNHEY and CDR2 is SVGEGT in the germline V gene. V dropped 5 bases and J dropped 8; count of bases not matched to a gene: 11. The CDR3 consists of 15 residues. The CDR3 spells CASSDTGGSHDEQFF. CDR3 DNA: TGTGCCAGCAGTGATACAGGGGGATCGCATGATGAGCAGTTCTTC.

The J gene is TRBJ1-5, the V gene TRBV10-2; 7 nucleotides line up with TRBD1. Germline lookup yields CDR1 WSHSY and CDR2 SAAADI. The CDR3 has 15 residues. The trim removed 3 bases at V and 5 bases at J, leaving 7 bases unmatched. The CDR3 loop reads CASSDAAGGDQPQHF. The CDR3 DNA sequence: TGCGCCAGCAGTGACGCGGCAGGGGGAGATCAGCCCCAGCATTTT.

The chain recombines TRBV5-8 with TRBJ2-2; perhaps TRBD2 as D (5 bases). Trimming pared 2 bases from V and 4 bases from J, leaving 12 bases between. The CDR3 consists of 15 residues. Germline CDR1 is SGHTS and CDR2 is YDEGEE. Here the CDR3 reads CASSFSRAGTGELFF. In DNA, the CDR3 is TGTGCCAGCAGCTTTTCCCGGGCGGGCACCGGGGAGCTGTTTTTT.

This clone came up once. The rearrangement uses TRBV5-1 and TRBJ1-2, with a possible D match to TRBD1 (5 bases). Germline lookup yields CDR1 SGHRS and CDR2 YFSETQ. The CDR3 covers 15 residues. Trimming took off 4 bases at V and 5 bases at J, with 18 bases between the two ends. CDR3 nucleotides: TGCGCCAGCAGCGACTACTACGACAGCAATTATGGCTACACCTTC. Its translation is CASSDYYDSNYGYTF.

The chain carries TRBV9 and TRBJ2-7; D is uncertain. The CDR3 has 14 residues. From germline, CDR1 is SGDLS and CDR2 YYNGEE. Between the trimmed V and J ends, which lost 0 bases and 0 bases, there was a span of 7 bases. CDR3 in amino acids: CASSVDGFSYEQYF. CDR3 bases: TGTGCCAGCAGCGTAGATGGCTTCTCCTACGAGCAGTACTTC.

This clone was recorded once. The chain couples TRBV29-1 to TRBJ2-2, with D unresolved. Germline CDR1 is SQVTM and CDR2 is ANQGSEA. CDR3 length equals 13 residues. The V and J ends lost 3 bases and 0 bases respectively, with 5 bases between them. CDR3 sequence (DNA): TGCAGCGTTGATCGTCCGAACACCGGGGAGCTGTTTTTT. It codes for CSVDRPNTGELFF.

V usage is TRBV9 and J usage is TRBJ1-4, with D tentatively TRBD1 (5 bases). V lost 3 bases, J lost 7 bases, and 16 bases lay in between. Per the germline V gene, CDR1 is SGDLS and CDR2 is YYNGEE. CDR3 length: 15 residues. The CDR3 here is CASSEGGGEGEKLFF. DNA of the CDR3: TGTGCCAGCAGCGAGGGCGGGGGGGAAGGTGAAAAACTGTTTTTT.

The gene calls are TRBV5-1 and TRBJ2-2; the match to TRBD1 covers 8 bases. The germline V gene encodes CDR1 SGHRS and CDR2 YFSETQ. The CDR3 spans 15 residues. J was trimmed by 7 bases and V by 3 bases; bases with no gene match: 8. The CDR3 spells CASSSDRGPGGELFF. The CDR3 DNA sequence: TGCGCCAGCAGCTCAGACAGGGGCCCCGGCGGGGAGCTGTTTTTT.

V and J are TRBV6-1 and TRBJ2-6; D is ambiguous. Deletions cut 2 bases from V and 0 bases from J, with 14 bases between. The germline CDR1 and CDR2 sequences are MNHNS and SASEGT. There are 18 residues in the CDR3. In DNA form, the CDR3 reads TGTGCCAGCAGTGAAAATTACTTCAGGAACTCTGGGGCCAACGTCCTGACTTTC. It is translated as CASSENYFRNSGANVLTF.

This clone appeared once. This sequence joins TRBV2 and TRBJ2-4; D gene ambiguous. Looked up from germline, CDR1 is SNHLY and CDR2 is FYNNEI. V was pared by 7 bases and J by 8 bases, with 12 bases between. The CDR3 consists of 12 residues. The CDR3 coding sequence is TGTGCCAGCAAACTGGAAATTGACATTCAGTACTTC. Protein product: CASKLEIDIQYF.

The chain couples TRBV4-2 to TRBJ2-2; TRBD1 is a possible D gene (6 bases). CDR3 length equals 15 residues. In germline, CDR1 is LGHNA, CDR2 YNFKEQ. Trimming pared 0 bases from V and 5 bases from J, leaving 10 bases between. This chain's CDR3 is CASSQDTGRTGELFF. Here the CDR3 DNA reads TGTGCCAGCAGCCAAGATACAGGGCGGACCGGGGAGCTGTTTTTT.

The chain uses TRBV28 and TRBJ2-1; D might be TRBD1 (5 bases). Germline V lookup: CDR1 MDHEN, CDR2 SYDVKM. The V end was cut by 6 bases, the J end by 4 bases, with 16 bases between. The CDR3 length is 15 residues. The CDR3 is CASSTTRAQYNEQFF. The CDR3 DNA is TGTGCCAGCAGCACGACCAGGGCTCAGTACAATGAGCAGTTCTTC.

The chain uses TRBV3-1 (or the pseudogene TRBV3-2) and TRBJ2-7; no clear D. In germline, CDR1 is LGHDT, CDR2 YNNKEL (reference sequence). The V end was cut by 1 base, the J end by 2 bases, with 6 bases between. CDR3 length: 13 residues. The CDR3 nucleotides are TGTGCCAGCAGCCAAGGTCTACCCTACGAGCAGTACTTC. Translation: CASSQGLPYEQYF.

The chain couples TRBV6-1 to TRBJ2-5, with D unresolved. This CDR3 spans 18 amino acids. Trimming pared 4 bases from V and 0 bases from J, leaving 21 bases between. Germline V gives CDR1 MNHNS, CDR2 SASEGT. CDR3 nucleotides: TGTGCCAGCAGTGCAGCTCCGGTAACGGGTTCGTACCAAGAGACCCAGTACTTC. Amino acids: CASSAAPVTGSYQETQYF.

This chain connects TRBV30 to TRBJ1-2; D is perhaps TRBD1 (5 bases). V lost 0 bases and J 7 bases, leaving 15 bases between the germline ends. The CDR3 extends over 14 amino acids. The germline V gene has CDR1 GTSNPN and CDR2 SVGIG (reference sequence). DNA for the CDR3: TGTGCCTGGAGTGTAAGCGGGGCCCGACGTGGCTACACCTTC. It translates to CAWSVSGARRGYTF.

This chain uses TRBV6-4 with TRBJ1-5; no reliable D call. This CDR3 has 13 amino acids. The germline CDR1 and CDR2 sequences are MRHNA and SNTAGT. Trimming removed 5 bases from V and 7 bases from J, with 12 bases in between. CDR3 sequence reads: CASSYTIGQPQHF. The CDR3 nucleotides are TGTGCCAGCAGTTACACCATAGGGCAGCCCCAGCATTTT.

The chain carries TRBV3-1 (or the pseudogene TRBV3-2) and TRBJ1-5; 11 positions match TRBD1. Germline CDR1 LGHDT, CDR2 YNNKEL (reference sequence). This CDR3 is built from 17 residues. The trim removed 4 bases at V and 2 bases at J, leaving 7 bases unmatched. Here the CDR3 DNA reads TGTGCCAGCAGCCCCGGACAGGGGGCAGGTGGCAATCAGCCCCAGCATTTT. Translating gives CASSPGQGAGGNQPQHF.

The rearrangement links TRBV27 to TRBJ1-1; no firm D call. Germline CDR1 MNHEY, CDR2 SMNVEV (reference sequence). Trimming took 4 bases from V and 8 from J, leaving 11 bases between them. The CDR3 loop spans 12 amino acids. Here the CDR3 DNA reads TGTGCCAGCAGTTATCCGGGAGGGGAAGCTTTCTTT. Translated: CASSYPGGEAFF.

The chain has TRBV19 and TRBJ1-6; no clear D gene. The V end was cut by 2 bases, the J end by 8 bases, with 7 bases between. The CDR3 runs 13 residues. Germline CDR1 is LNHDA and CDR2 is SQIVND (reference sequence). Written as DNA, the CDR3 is TGTGCCAGTAGTATAAATATGGATTCACCCCTCCACTTT. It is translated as CASSINMDSPLHF.

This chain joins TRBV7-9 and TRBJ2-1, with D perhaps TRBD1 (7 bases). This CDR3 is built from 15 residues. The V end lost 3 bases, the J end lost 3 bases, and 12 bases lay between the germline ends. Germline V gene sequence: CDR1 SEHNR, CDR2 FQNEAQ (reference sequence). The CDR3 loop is CASSLEGAVYNEQFF. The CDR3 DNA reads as TGTGCCAGCAGCTTGGAGGGGGCCGTCTACAATGAGCAGTTCTTC. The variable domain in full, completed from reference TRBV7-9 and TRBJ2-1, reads DTGVSQNPRHKITKRGQNVTFRCDPISEHNRLYWYRQTLGQGPEFLTYFQNEAQLEKSRLLSDRFSAERPKGSFSTLEIQRTEQGDSAMYLCASSLEGAVYNEQFFGPGTRLTVL.

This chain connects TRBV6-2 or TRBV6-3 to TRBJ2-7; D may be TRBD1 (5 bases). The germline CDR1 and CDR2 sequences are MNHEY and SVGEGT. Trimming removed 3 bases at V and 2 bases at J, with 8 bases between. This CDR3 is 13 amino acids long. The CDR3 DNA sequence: TGTGCCAGCAGTTATCGCAGGGCCTACGAGCAGTACTTC. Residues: CASSYRRAYEQYF.

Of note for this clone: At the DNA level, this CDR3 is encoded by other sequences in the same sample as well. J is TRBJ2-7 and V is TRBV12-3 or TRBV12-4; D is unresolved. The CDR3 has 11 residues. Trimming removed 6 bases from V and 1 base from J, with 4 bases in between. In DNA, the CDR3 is TGTGCCAGCAGCTTTTCCTACGAGCAGTACTTC. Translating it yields CASSFSYEQYF.